This entry concerns a single TCR beta chain. One end of the junction varies from germline; a read error may be responsible. CDR1 and CDR2 from the germline V gene are GTSNPN and SVGIG (reference sequence). The CDR3 contains 14 residues. The data were obtained in a study of molecular identifiers for immune sequencing clone quantification. Library preparation followed earlier protocols using designated TCR primers. In TCRdb, the PCR reads were re-called with MiXCR into one record per CDR3 protein. The sample shows 75,000 to 95,000 distinct CDR3 sequences, 20% to 30% of them seen only once. With 10%, 30% or 50% of RNA, roughly 20,000 to 1,000,000 naive CD8 T cells were sequenced. Naive CD8 T cell sorting was performed on the CD8+CD4-CCR7+CD45RA+ phenotype.

Sequencing was carried out using naive CD8+ T cells from blood, with Jurkat cell RNA spiked in. Subset noted: FACS-sorted CD8+CD4-CCR7+CD45RA+ naive T cells. The receptor was derived from a human donor in good health. Some libraries in this study had Jurkat cell RNA spiked in. J is TRBJ2-3 and V is TRBV30; D is possibly TRBD2 (5 bases). The CDR3 region is CAWSWGSSTDTPYF. CDR3 DNA: TGTGCCTGGAGTTGGGGTTCTAGCACAGATACGCCGTATTTT. The entire variable domain, with the rest obtained from reference TRBV30 and TRBJ2-3, is as follows: SQTIHQWPATLVQPVGSPLSLECTVEGTSNPNLYWYRQAAGRGLQLLFYSVGIGQISSEVPQNLSASRPQDRQFILSSKKLLLSDSGFYLCAWSWGSSTDTPYFGPGTRLTVL.